These T cell receptor beta chains were read from a single sample in a study of T cells in Graves' hyperthyroidism and ophthalmopathy. TCRdb reanalysed the multiplex PCR reads using MiXCR and keeps one entry per CDR3 protein. The sample yields over 500,000 distinct CDR3 sequences, roughly 15% seen once. Source material: blood. The receptors stem from a woman aged 40 to 55 with Graves' hyperthyroidism. The CDR3 runs from the conserved cysteine through the conserved F or W. The D gene is left open where the match is weak. For some rows the clone size is stated as once, few or many, or as a class when expanded; others skip it.

j_call,d_call,cdr3_length,v_call,clone_size,cdr3_aa,cdr3_nt
TRBJ1-6,TRBD1,16,TRBV3-1,few,CASSLGTGSYNSPLHF,TGTGCCAGCAGCCTTGGGACAGGATCCTATAATTCACCCCTCCACTTT
TRBJ1-2,TRBD1,16,TRBV7-9,many,CASSLSTTGVNYGYTF,TGTGCCAGCAGCTTATCAACTACAGGGGTTAACTATGGCTACACCTTC
TRBJ2-6,-,15,TRBV5-6,-,CASSPGWGGANVLTF,TGTGCCAGCAGCCCCGGGTGGGGGGGGGCCAACGTCCTGACTTTC
TRBJ2-7,TRBD2,13,TRBV9,-,CASSVVGEGEQYF,TGTGCCAGCAGCGTAGTAGGGGAGGGCGAGCAGTACTTC
TRBJ2-7,TRBD1,18,TRBV5-6,-,CASSPIAKGTGGFDEQYF,TGTGCCAGCAGCCCAATCGCAAAAGGAACAGGGGGTTTCGACGAGCAGTACTTC
TRBJ2-3,-,13,TRBV20-1,-,CSGLRDSTDTQYF,TGCAGTGGACTCCGGGACTCGACAGATACGCAGTATTTT
TRBJ1-1,TRBD1,16,TRBV11-2,many,CASSPRQGTMNTEAFF,TGTGCCAGCAGCCCCCGACAGGGGACAATGAACACTGAAGCTTTCTTT
TRBJ2-7,-,13,TRBV27,-,CASARGYPYEQYF,TGTGCCAGCGCCCGGGGGTACCCGTACGAGCAGTACTTC
TRBJ1-2,TRBD1,14,TRBV20-1,many,CSAPLRGRNYGYTF,TGCAGTGCCCCTCTCAGGGGGCGCAACTATGGCTACACCTTC
TRBJ1-5,-,15,TRBV19,few,CASSIEGASNQPQHF,TGTGCCAGTAGTATAGAAGGGGCTAGCAATCAGCCCCAGCATTTT
TRBJ1-5,-,14,TRBV2,-,CASSPKGYNQPQHF,TGTGCCAGCAGCCCAAAGGGGTACAATCAGCCCCAGCATTTT
TRBJ1-1,-,15,TRBV25-1,-,CASSGRAGANTEAFF,TGTGCCAGCAGTGGACGGGCAGGGGCGAACACTGAAGCTTTCTTT
TRBJ2-3,TRBD1,15,TRBV11-2,many,CASSVDRSSTDTQYF,TGTGCCAGCAGCGTGGACAGGTCCAGCACAGATACGCAGTATTTT
TRBJ2-7,-,12,TRBV5-6,few,CASSPWSGEQYF,TGTGCCAGCAGCCCGTGGAGCGGCGAGCAGTACTTC
TRBJ2-1,TRBD2,17,TRBV18,many,CASSPTSGRASYNEQFF,TGTGCCAGCTCACCGACTAGCGGCAGGGCCTCCTACAATGAGCAGTTCTTC
TRBJ2-2,TRBD1,17,TRBV28,few,CASSARTGVLSSGELFF,TGTGCCAGCAGTGCCCGGACAGGGGTCCTTAGTTCCGGGGAGCTGTTTTTT
TRBJ2-1,TRBD2,16,TRBV7-2,many,CASSPGRGLADNEQFF,TGTGCCAGCAGCCCGGGCCGAGGACTAGCGGACAATGAGCAGTTCTTC
TRBJ2-7,TRBD2,17,TRBV4-2,few,CASSQVASGIPYYEQYF,TGTGCCAGCAGCCAAGTCGCTAGCGGGATCCCCTACTACGAGCAGTACTTC
TRBJ2-2,-,15,TRBV6-6,many,CASSYSTEEGGELFF,TGTGCCAGCAGTTACTCGACTGAAGAGGGCGGGGAGCTGTTTTTT
TRBJ2-1,-,17,TRBV2,many,CASTPKSEVSSYNEQFF,TGTGCCAGCACCCCGAAGAGTGAGGTGAGCTCCTACAATGAGCAGTTCTTC
TRBJ2-7,TRBD2,16,TRBV6-5,many,CASSYSRTSGIYEQYF,TGTGCCAGCAGTTACTCCCGGACTAGCGGGATTTACGAGCAGTACTTC
TRBJ2-6,-,16,TRBV29-1,-,CSVERDTSSGANVPTF,TGCAGCGTTGAGCGGGACACTAGCTCTGGGGCCAACGTCCCGACTTTC
TRBJ2-5,-,14,TRBV5-1,-,CASRNEVGSETQYF,TGCGCCAGCAGGAATGAAGTGGGATCAGAGACCCAGTACTTC
TRBJ2-1,-,14,TRBV7-2,-,CASSLDGTVNEQFF,TGTGCCAGCAGCTTAGATGGGACGGTGAATGAGCAGTTCTTC
TRBJ1-2,-,16,TRBV11-2,many,CASRPAGKLTNYGYTF,TGTGCCAGCAGACCAGCCGGGAAGCTGACTAACTATGGCTACACCTTC
TRBJ1-3,-,14,TRBV6-1,-,CASSQQRVGNTIYF,TGTGCCAGCAGCCAACAGAGGGTGGGAAACACCATATATTTT
TRBJ1-2,-,16,TRBV11-2,many,CASSSVIGPGYYGYTF,TGTGCCAGCAGCTCGGTAATTGGGCCGGGATACTATGGCTACACCTTC
TRBJ2-3,-,13,TRBV25-1,-,CASSKADTDTQYF,TGTGCCAGCAGTAAGGCCGACACAGATACGCAGTATTTT
TRBJ1-5,-,10,TRBV30,many,CACGDQPQHF,TGTGCCTGCGGAGATCAGCCCCAGCATTTT
TRBJ1-5,-,14,TRBV2,-,CAGSEGAGNQPQHF,TGTGCCGGCAGTGAGGGAGCGGGCAATCAGCCCCAGCATTTT
TRBJ2-1,-,13,TRBV9,few,CASSGDSLHEQFF,TGTGCCAGCAGCGGAGATAGTCTTCATGAGCAGTTCTTC
TRBJ2-3,-,14,TRBV6-5,-,CASSYSSATDTQYF,TGTGCCAGCAGTTACTCGTCAGCCACAGATACGCAGTATTTT
TRBJ1-6,-,15,TRBV6-1,-,CASRSPGWSNSPLHF,TGTGCCAGCAGATCACCTGGTTGGAGTAATTCACCCCTCCACTTT
TRBJ1-4,-,14,TRBV30,many,CAWSRWDLAEKLFF,TGTGCCTGGAGTCGATGGGACCTGGCTGAAAAACTGTTTTTT
TRBJ2-1,TRBD1,15,TRBV15,-,CATSRGDRGGPEQFF,TGTGCCACCAGCAGAGGGGACAGGGGGGGGCCCGAGCAGTTCTTC
TRBJ1-1,-,15,TRBV5-6,-,CASSPQGYMNTEAFF,TGTGCCAGCAGCCCTCAGGGGTACATGAACACTGAAGCTTTCTTT
TRBJ1-2,TRBD1,14,TRBV28,few,CASSGGGQNYGYTF,TGTGCCAGCAGTGGGGGGGGACAGAACTATGGCTACACCTTC
TRBJ2-1,TRBD2,18,TRBV19,many,CASSITVGGTSGYNEQFF,TGTGCCAGTAGTATTACGGTGGGAGGGACTAGCGGATACAATGAGCAGTTCTTC
TRBJ2-2,TRBD2,18,TRBV5-4,few,CASSPGLAGVTNTGELFF,TGTGCCAGCAGCCCCGGACTAGCGGGGGTAACGAACACCGGGGAGCTGTTTTTT
TRBJ2-7,TRBD1,17,TRBV6-5,few,CASSYALTGSALYEQYF,TGTGCCAGCAGTTACGCCCTGACAGGGTCGGCTCTCTACGAGCAGTACTTC
TRBJ2-3,TRBD2,16,TRBV20-1,many,CSAKQTSGRFTDTQYF,TGCAGTGCAAAGCAAACTAGCGGGAGATTCACAGATACGCAGTATTTT
TRBJ1-6,-,15,TRBV7-3,many,CASSLTGGNNSPLHF,TGTGCCAGCAGCTTAACTGGCGGGAATAATTCACCCCTCCACTTT
TRBJ2-1,TRBD2,15,TRBV5-1,many,CASSLYAGGGNEQFF,TGCGCCAGCAGCTTGTACGCGGGAGGGGGCAATGAGCAGTTCTTC
TRBJ1-3,-,15,TRBV12-3/TRBV12-4,-,CASSDTQGEENTIYF,TGTGCCAGCAGCGACACACAGGGAGAGGAAAACACCATATATTTT
TRBJ2-7,-,13,TRBV5-1,many,CASSLEGLNEQYF,TGCGCCAGCAGCTTGGAAGGGCTGAACGAGCAGTACTTC
TRBJ1-3,-,14,TRBV6-9,few,CASSYQEGRNTIYF,TGTGCCAGCAGTTACCAGGAGGGGAGAAACACCATATATTTT
TRBJ1-1,TRBD1,15,TRBV7-9,many,CASSPTTGGRTEAFF,TGTGCCAGCAGTCCTACGACAGGGGGCAGGACTGAAGCTTTCTTT
TRBJ2-7,-,15,TRBV28,many,CAIKGTGQIFYEQYF,TGTGCCATAAAGGGGACCGGACAGATTTTCTACGAGCAGTACTTC
TRBJ2-1,TRBD2,15,TRBV27,-,CASRRTSVLYNEQFF,TGTGCCAGCCGGAGGACTAGCGTCCTCTACAATGAGCAGTTCTTC
TRBJ2-1,-,13,TRBV3-1,many,CASSQTLYNEQFF,TGTGCCAGCAGCCAAACCCTATACAATGAGCAGTTCTTC
TRBJ1-1,-,15,TRBV3-1,-,CASSPHLQVTTEAFF,TGTGCCAGCAGCCCCCACCTACAGGTAACCACTGAAGCTTTCTTT
TRBJ2-7,TRBD1,15,TRBV20-1,few,CSARDGDRGFYEQYF,TGCAGTGCTAGAGATGGGGACAGGGGATTCTACGAGCAGTACTTC
TRBJ1-1,-,14,TRBV18,many,CASSPDIMNTEAFF,TGTGCCAGCTCACCCGACATAATGAACACTGAAGCTTTCTTT
TRBJ1-2,TRBD1,14,TRBV5-1,many,CASSQGQGDYGYTF,TGCGCCAGCAGCCAAGGACAGGGGGACTATGGCTACACCTTC
TRBJ2-1,TRBD2,14,TRBV3-1,many,CASSQGLAGVEQFF,TGTGCCAGCAGCCAAGGACTAGCGGGAGTTGAGCAGTTCTTC